The 17 T cell receptor beta chains given below trace back to one sample, sequenced in a study of neurological immune-mediated disorders. One entry per CDR3 protein, called by TCRdb with MiXCR from the 5' RACE reads. In the table there are roughly 29,000 distinct CDR3 sequences, under 30% of which are singletons. The sample consisted of CD4+ T cells from blood. All receptors come from a man aged 45-65 years with HTLV-1-associated myelopathy (HAM/TSP).

This clonotype has at least ten counts. This rearrangement joins TRBV7-2 to TRBJ1-5; no definite D call. The CDR3 is made up of 15 amino acids. V was clipped by 1 base and J by 3 bases, with 10 bases between them. Germline CDR1 is SGHTA and CDR2 is FQGNSA. CDR3 DNA sequence: TGTGCCAGCAGCTTAGATCCCACTCCCAATCAGCCCCAGCATTTT. The encoded protein is CASSLDPTPNQPQHF.

This clonotype has at least ten counts. The chain is built from TRBV20-1 and TRBJ2-6; D is perhaps TRBD1 (5 bases). Germline assignment: CDR1 DFQATT and CDR2 SNEGSKA (reference sequence). V dropped 3 bases and J dropped 1 base, with 13 bases sitting between them. This CDR3 is built from 16 residues. CDR3 sequence (DNA): TGCAGTGCTAGTGGTAGGGGCCTTTCTGGGGCCAACGTCCTGACTTTC. It encodes CSASGRGLSGANVLTF.

This clonotype is labeled medium-sized. The J gene is TRBJ2-3, the V gene TRBV15; D gene unclear. Germline CDR1 and CDR2: LNHNV and YYDKDF (reference sequence). The CDR3 extends over 16 amino acids. V lost 3 bases and J 2 bases, leaving 15 bases between the germline ends. In DNA form, the CDR3 reads TGTGCCACCAGCAGGGGTAGGGATGTAAACACAGATACGCAGTATTTT. Its translation: CATSRGRDVNTDTQYF.

The sample holds many counts of this clonotype. The rearrangement uses TRBV5-1 and TRBJ1-2; the D is unclear. The CDR3 is 14 residues long. CDR1 is SGHRS, CDR2 YFSETQ, per germline. Trimming removed 0 bases at V and 4 bases at J, with 10 bases between. DNA of the CDR3: TGCGCCAGCAGCTTGGATGGGAAGGCCTATGGCTACACCTTC. The encoded protein is CASSLDGKAYGYTF.

The chain joins TRBV5-1 to TRBJ2-4; 8 bases map to TRBD1. CDR1 SGHRS and CDR2 YFSETQ come from the germline V gene. J was trimmed by 8 bases and V by 6 bases; bases with no gene match: 7. The CDR3 runs 13 residues. CDR3 residues: CASTSGTGDIQYF. CDR3 sequence (DNA): TGCGCCAGCACTTCCGGGACAGGCGACATTCAGTACTTC.

This clonotype appeared many times. In nucleotides, the CDR3 is TGCAGTGCTAGTTTAAGGGCGGTCGCCGCTAACTATGGCTACACCTTC. This gives the protein CSASLRAVAANYGYTF. The chain uses TRBV20-1 and TRBJ1-2; D not resolved. Between the trimmed V and J ends, which lost 3 bases and 0 bases, there was a span of 17 bases. The CDR3 runs to 16 residues. Germline-derived CDR1 and CDR2 are DFQATT and SNEGSKA (reference sequence).

The table lists this clonotype with many counts. The chain has TRBV20-1 and TRBJ1-1; 9 bases map to TRBD1. Germline values: CDR1 DFQATT, CDR2 SNEGSKA (reference sequence). Trimming cost V 0 bases and J 5 bases; bases outside gene matches: 4. The CDR3 runs to 14 residues. In DNA form, the CDR3 reads TGCAGTGCTAGAGACCGACAGGGGGGGACTGAAGCTTTCTTT. Its protein is CSARDRQGGTEAFF.

This clonotype was detected many times. The chain is built from TRBV20-1 and TRBJ1-1, with D possibly TRBD1 on 6 matching bases. Germline assignment: CDR1 DFQATT and CDR2 SNEGSKA (reference sequence). The CDR3 totals 16 residues. The V end was cut by 2 bases, the J end by 6 bases, with 22 bases between. CDR3 protein: CSARRRTLGAMAEAFF. In DNA form, the CDR3 reads TGCAGTGCTAGAAGGCGTACTTTGGGGGCTATGGCTGAAGCTTTCTTT.

This clonotype came up many times. The chain carries TRBV5-1 and TRBJ1-1; weak D call: TRBD1 (5 bases). Germline V gives CDR1 SGHRS, CDR2 YFSETQ. The CDR3 is made up of 13 amino acids. V gave up 6 bases and J gave up 2 bases, with 11 bases separating them. The chain's CDR3 is CASNRGVNTEAFF. Written as DNA, the CDR3 is TGCGCCAGCAACCGGGGGGTAAACACTGAAGCTTTCTTT.

The chain combines TRBV3-1 with TRBJ1-6, with D possibly TRBD1 on 5 matching bases. CDR3 size: 18 residues. CDR1 is LGHDT, CDR2 YNNKEL, per germline (reference sequence). V was trimmed by 4 bases and J by 0 bases, leaving 16 bases between them. The CDR3 bases are TGTGCCAGCAGCCCAGGGCTGTGGATTAGCTCCTATAATTCACCCCTCCACTTT. Translating gives CASSPGLWISSYNSPLHF.

This clonotype was picked up many times. V is TRBV27 and J is TRBJ2-5, with D perhaps matching TRBD1 (6 bases). The CDR3 covers 14 residues. Per germline, CDR1 MNHEY and CDR2 SMNVEV (reference sequence). Between the trimmed V and J ends, which lost 1 base and 3 bases, there was a span of 9 bases. Here the CDR3 reads CASSLYRAKETQYF. Here the CDR3 DNA reads TGTGCCAGCAGTTTATACAGGGCAAAAGAGACCCAGTACTTC.

Ten or more counts support this clonotype. V gene TRBV3-1 combines with J gene TRBJ1-6, with a possible D match to TRBD1 (6 bases). This CDR3 has 15 residues. With 4 bases removed from V and 5 bases from J, the gap between germline ends came to 12 bases. From germline, CDR1 is LGHDT and CDR2 YNNKEL (reference sequence). The CDR3: CASSPQQGNNSPLHF. In DNA form, the CDR3 reads TGTGCCAGCAGCCCACAACAGGGAAATAATTCACCCCTCCACTTT.

CDR3 in DNA: TGTGCCAGCAGCTCCGAACTATGGAGTGGAAACACCATATATTTT. Translation: CASSSELWSGNTIYF. The rearrangement joins TRBV7-9 to TRBJ1-3; no reliable D call. This CDR3 is built from 15 residues. The V gene lost 4 bases and the J gene lost 3 bases, with 13 bases spanning the gap. The V gene's germline CDR1 is SEHNR and CDR2 FQNEAQ (reference sequence). The full variable domain, in which reference TRBV7-9 and TRBJ1-3 provide the parts outside the CDR3, is DTGVSQNPRHKITKRGQNVTFRCDPISEHNRLYWYRQTLGQGPEFLTYFQNEAQLEKSRLLSDRFSAERPKGSFSTLEIQRTEQGDSAMYLCASSSELWSGNTIYFGEGSWLTVV.

This clonotype was seen many times. The V call is TRBV5-1, the J call TRBJ1-3, with D hard to call. CDR1 SGHRS and CDR2 YFSETQ come from the germline V gene. The CDR3 is 14 amino acids. V lost 1 base and J lost 0, with 5 bases in between. CDR3: CASSLTDSGNTIYF. DNA for the CDR3: TGCGCCAGCAGCTTGACAGACTCTGGAAACACCATATATTTT.

This clonotype was observed many times. The V call is TRBV7-9, the J call TRBJ2-3; no firm D call. Germline CDR1 and CDR2: SEHNR and FQNEAQ (reference sequence). The V end lost 8 bases, the J end lost 2 bases, and 8 bases lay between the germline ends. This CDR3 spans 12 amino acids. This CDR3 reads CASGQITDTQYF. CDR3 coding DNA: TGTGCCAGCGGCCAAATCACAGATACGCAGTATTTT.

The chain couples TRBV20-1 to TRBJ2-2, with D perhaps being TRBD1 or TRBD2 (5 bases each). Germline values: CDR1 DFQATT, CDR2 SNEGSKA (reference sequence). The ends were cut back, 2 bases at V and 5 bases at J, with 15 bases in the middle. The CDR3 consists of 15 residues. The CDR3 region is CSARPTGTWTGELFF. The CDR3 region has the DNA TGCAGTGCTAGACCGACCGGGACCTGGACCGGGGAGCTGTTTTTT.

This clonotype was seen only a few times. This chain links TRBV7-2 with TRBJ2-3; TRBD2 agrees at 8 bases. V was clipped by 5 bases and J by 1 base; unmatched bases: 5. The CDR3 contains 15 residues. Germline CDR1 and CDR2: SGHTA and FQGNSA. The CDR3 loop reads CASSRGGPGTDTQYF. The DNA of the CDR3 is TGTGCCAGCAGCCGGGGGGGGCCGGGCACAGATACGCAGTATTTT.